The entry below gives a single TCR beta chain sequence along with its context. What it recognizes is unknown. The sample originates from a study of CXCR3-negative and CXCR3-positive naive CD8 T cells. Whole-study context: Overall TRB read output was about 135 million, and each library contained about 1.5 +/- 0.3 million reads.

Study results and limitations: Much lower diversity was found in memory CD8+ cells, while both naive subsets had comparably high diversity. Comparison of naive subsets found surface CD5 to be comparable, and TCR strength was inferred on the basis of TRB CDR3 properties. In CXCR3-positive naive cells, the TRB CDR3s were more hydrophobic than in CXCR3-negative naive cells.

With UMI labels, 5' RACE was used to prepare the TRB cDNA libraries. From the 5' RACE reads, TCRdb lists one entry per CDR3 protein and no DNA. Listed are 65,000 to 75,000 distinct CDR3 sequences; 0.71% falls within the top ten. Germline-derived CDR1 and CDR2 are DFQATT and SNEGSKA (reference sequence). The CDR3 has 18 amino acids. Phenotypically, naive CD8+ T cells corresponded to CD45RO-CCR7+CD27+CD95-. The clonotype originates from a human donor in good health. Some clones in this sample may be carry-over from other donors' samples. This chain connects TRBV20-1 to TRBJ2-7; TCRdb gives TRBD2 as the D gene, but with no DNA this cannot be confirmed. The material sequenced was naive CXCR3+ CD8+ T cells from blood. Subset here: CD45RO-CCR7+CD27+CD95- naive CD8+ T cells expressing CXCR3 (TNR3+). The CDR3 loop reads CSATPGLELKSLSYEQYF.